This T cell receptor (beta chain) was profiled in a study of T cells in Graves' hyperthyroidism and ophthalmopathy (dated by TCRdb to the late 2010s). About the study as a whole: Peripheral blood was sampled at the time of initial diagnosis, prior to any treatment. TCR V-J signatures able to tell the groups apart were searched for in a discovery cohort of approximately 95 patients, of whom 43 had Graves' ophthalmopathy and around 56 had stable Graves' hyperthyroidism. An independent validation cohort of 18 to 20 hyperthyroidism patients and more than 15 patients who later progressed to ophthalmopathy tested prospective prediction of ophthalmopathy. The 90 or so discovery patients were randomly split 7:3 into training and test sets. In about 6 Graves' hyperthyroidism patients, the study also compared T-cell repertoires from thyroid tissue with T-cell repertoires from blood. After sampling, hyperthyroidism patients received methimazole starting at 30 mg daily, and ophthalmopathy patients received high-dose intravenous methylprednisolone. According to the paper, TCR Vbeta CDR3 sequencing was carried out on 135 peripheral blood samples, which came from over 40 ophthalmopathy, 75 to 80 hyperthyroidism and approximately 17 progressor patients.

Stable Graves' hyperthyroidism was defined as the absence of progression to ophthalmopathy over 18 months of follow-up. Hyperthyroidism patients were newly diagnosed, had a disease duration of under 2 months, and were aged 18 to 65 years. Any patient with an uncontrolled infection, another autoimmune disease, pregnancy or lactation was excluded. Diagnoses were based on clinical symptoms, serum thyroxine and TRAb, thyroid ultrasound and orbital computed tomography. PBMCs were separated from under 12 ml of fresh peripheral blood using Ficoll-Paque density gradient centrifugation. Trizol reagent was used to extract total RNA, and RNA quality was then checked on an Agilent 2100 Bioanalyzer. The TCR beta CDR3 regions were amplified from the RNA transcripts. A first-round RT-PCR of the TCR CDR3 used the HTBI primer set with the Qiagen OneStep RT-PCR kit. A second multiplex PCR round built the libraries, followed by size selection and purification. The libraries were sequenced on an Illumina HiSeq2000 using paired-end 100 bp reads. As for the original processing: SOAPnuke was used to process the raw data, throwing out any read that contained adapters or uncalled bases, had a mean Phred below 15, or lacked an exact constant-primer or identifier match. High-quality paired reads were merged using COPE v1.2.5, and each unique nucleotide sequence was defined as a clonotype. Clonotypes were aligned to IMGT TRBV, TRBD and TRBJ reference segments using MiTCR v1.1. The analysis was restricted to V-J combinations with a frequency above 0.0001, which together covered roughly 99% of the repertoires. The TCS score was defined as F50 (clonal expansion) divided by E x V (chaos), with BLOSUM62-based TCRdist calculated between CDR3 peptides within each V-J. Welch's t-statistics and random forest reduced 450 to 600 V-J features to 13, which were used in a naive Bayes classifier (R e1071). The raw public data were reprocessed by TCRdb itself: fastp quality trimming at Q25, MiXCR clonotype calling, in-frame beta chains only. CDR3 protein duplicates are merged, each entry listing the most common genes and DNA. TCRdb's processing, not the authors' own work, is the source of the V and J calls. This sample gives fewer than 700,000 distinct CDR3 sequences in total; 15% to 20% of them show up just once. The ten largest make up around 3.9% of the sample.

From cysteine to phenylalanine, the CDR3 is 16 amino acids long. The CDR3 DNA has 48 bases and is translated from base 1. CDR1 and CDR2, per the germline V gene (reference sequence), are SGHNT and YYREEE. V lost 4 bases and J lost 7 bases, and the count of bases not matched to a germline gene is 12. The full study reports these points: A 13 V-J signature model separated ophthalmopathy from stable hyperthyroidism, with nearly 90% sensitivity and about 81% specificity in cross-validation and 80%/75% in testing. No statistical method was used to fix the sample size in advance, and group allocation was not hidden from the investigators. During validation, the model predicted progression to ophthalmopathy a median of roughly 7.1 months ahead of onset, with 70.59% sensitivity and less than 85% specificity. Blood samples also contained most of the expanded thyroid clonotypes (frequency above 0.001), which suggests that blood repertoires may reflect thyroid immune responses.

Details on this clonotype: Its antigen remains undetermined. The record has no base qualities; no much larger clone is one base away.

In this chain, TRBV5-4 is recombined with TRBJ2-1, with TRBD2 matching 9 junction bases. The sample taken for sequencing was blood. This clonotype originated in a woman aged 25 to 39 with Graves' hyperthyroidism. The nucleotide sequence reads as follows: TGTGCCAGCAGCCGGGGTGCGGGAGGGCCTAGGAATGAGCAGTTCTTC. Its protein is CASSRGAGGPRNEQFF.